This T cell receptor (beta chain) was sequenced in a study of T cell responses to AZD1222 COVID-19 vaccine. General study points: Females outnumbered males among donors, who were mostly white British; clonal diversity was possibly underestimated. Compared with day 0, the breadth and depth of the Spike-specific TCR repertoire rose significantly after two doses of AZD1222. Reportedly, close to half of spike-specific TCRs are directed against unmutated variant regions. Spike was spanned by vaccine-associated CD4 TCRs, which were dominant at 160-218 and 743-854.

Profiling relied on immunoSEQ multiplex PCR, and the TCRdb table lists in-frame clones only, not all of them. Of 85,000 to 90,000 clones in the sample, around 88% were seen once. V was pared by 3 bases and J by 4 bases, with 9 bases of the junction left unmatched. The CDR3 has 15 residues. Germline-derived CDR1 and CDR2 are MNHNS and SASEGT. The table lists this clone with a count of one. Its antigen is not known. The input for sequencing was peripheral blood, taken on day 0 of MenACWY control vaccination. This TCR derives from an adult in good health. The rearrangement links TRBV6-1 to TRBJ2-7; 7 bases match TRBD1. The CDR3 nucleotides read TGTGCCAGCAGTGATATGACAGGACAGGAGTACGAGCAGTACTTC. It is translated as CASSDMTGQEYEQYF.